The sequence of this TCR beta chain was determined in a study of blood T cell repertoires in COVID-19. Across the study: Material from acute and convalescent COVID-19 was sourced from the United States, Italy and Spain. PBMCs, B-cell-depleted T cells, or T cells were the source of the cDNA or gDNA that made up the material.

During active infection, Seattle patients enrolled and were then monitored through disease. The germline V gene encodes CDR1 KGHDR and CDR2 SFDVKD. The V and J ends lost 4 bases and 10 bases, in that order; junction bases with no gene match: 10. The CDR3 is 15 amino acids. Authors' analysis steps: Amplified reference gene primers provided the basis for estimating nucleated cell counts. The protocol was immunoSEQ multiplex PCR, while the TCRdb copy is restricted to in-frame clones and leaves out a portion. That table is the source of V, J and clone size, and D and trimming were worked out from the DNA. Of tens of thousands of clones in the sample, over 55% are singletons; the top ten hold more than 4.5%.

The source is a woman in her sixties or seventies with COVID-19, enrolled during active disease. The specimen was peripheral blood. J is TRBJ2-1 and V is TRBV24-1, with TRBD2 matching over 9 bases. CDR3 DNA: TGTGCCACCAGTGAAGCGGGAGGTCCCTCGACGGAGCAGTTCTTC. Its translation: CATSEAGGPSTEQFF.